The TCR beta chain described here comes from a study of tumor and adjacent non-tumor tissue in lung cancer. Study findings and constraints: Significantly higher TCR diversity was found in tumor than normal lung. Top 100 clones took a larger repertoire share in normal lung.

For this clonotype: Its specificity is not known.

RNA was extracted from bulk tissue without any cell sorting. The normal lung tissue was taken more than 3 cm from the tumor edge. Chemotherapy-naive patients with new lung cancer underwent thoracic surgery in China, August–late 2014. A modified ARM-PCR protocol with three rounds of nested PCR amplified TCRbeta. From the multiplex PCR reads, TCRdb called clonotypes with MiXCR, one entry per CDR3 protein. Here the sample spans 60,000 to 80,000 distinct CDR3 sequences, about two thirds being singletons. Germline V gives CDR1 ENHRY, CDR2 SYGVKD. With 4 bases removed from V and 5 bases from J, the gap between germline ends came to 18 bases. The CDR3 sequence is 16 residues long.

The chain uses TRBV10-3 and TRBJ2-1; weak D call: TRBD2 (6 bases). The TCR was taken from a woman in her 50s with non-small cell lung cancer. Sequencing was carried out using distant non-tumor lung tissue. This chain's CDR3 is CAISGYSGSRNNEQFF. The CDR3 region has the DNA TGTGCCATCAGTGGCTATAGCGGAAGTCGCAACAATGAGCAGTTCTTC.